This record looks at one TCR beta chain sequence and its context. This sample was included in a study of blood T cell repertoires in COVID-19. Clones were read by immunoSEQ multiplex PCR, and TCRdb kept only the in-frame ones, dropping some. This sample has 350,000 to 450,000 clones, with about 87% found just once. Per the germline V gene, CDR1 is LGHDT and CDR2 is YNNKEL (reference sequence). This CDR3 has 16 amino acids. With 3 bases clipped from V and 6 bases from J, the junction kept 10 bases outside the gene matches. The receptor was derived from a woman aged 55-70 years with COVID-19, enrolled during active disease. The sequenced sample was peripheral blood. The rearrangement links TRBV3-1 (or the pseudogene TRBV3-2) to TRBJ2-1; 8 bases are shared with TRBD2. The CDR3 DNA reads TGTGCCAGCAGCCACCGGGGGGGGCGTTCCGGCAATGAGCAGTTCTTC. Translation gives CASSHRGGRSGNEQFF.